This TCR beta chain was recovered during a study of cytomegalovirus exposure and HLA in healthy donors. 60 Vbeta and 13 Jbeta primers were used in PCR. As originally analysed: As a later analysis found, there were 80 million or so unique TCR beta chains, of which some 9.9 million were shared. Assay used: immunoSEQ multiplex PCR; TCRdb lists only in-frame clones, some missing. V, J and clone size are taken as reported in that table, and D and trimming were inferred from the DNA itself. The top ten hold less than 0.65% of the sample, which has 170,000 or so clones, roughly 82% seen once. Regarding this clone: Its antigen is unidentified.

Per the germline V gene, CDR1 is SGHTA and CDR2 is FQGNSA. The ends lost 4 bases at V and 4 bases at J; junction bases unmatched: 3. This CDR3 region has 17 residues. General study points: Most CMV-associated TCR beta chains were later found to appear HLA-restricted.

V gene TRBV7-2 combines with J gene TRBJ2-2; 16 bases agree with TRBD2. This receptor was taken from a woman aged 50 to 60 in good health and CMV-seronegative. What was sequenced was PBMCs. The CDR3 region has the DNA TGTGCCAGCAGCTCGGGACTAGCGGGAGGGCGCACCGGGGAGCTGTTTTTT. It is translated as CASSSGLAGGRTGELFF.